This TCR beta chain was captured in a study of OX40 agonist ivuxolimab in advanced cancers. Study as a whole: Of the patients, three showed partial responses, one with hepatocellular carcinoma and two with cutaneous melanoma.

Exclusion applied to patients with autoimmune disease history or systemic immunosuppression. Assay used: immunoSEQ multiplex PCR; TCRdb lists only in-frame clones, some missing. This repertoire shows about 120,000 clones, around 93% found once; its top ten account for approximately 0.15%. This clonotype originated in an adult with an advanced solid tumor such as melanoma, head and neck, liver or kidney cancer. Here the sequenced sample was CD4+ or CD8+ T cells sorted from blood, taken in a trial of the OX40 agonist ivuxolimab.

The CDR3 is CASRVSGTIYNEQFF. The CDR3, as DNA: TGTGCCAGCAGGGTATCCGGGACGATCTACAATGAGCAGTTCTTC. This chain uses TRBV6-5 with TRBJ2-1; possibly TRBD1 or TRBD2 for D (5 bases each). The CDR3 has 15 residues. The V gene's germline CDR1 is MNHEY and CDR2 SVGAGI. With 6 bases removed from V and 3 bases from J, the gap between germline ends came to 15 bases.